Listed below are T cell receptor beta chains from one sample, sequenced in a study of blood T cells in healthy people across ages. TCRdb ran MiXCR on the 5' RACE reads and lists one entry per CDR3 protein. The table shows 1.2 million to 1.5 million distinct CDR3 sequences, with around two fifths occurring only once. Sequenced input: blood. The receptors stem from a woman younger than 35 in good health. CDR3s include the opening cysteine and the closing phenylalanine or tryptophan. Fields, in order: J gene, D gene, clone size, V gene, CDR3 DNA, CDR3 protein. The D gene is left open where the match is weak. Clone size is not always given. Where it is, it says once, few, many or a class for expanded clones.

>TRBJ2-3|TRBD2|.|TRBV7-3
TGTGCCAGCAGCTTCATCGGCGGGGGGCCTGGGGATACGCAGTATTTT
CASSFIGGGPGDTQYF
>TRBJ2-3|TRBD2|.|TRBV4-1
TGCGCCAGCAGCCCGGGACGGGGGGTGACAGATACGCAGTATTTT
CASSPGRGVTDTQYF
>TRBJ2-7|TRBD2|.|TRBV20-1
TGCAGTGCTAGCGGGCGGGAGGGGTACGAGCAGTACTTC
CSASGREGYEQYF
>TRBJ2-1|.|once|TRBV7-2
TGTGCCAGCAGCTTAGCGCCGGACCCCGCCCTTAGTGAGCAGTTCTTC
CASSLAPDPALSEQFF
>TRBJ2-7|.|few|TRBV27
TGTGCCAGCAGCCCACAGATGAGCTCCTACGAGCAGTACTTC
CASSPQMSSYEQYF
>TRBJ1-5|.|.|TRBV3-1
TGTGCCAGCAGCAACGCGGGAAGGGGCGAGAGCAATCAGCCCCAGCATTTT
CASSNAGRGESNQPQHF
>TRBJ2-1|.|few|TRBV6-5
TGTGCCAGCAGTTACGGAGCTACCGACTCCTACAATGAGCAGTTCTTC
CASSYGATDSYNEQFF
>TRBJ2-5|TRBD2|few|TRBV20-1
TGCAGTGCAGCCGGGACTACCATCCAAGAGACCCAGTACTTC
CSAAGTTIQETQYF
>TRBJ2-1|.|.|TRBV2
TGTGCCAGCATGATGACTGCGTTCTCCTACAATGAGCAGTTCTTC
CASMMTAFSYNEQFF
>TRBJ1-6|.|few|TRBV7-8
TGTGCCAGCAGCTTAGCGCTGGCCGTTGGTGTTAATTCACCCCTCCACTTT
CASSLALAVGVNSPLHF
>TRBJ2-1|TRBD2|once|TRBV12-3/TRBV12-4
TGTGCCAGCAGTCCCCGAGGACTAGCGGGAGGGCGCGGTGAGCAGTTCTTC
CASSPRGLAGGRGEQFF
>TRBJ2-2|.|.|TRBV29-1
TGCAGCGTTGCCGGGTCCACCGGGGAGCTGTTTTTT
CSVAGSTGELFF
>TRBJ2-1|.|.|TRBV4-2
TGTGCCAGCAGCCAAGTGGGGAGGGGGCCCAGATACAATGAGCAGTTCTTC
CASSQVGRGPRYNEQFF
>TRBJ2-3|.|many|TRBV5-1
TGTGCCAGCAGTAGCACAGATACGCAGTATTTT
CASSSTDTQYF
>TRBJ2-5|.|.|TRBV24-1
TGTGCCACCAGTGAAGCGCAGAAAGAGACCCAGTACTTC
CATSEAQKETQYF
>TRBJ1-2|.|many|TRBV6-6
TGTGCCAGCAGCGCGGGGGAGACGACCTATGGCTACACCTTC
CASSAGETTYGYTF
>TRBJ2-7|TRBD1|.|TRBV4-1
TGCGCCAGCAGCCCCCGGTGGGACAGTTACGAGCAGTACTTC
CASSPRWDSYEQYF
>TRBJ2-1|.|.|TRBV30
TGTGCCTGGAGTTCAATTTCAGGGCCCCCCTACAATGAGCAGTTCTTC
CAWSSISGPPYNEQFF
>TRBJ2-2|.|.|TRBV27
TGTGCCAGCAGTCCAGGGCTGGGCGGGGAGCTGTTTTTT
CASSPGLGGELFF
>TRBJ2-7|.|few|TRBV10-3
TGTGCCATCAGTGCAGACGGTTACGAGCAGTACTTC
CAISADGYEQYF
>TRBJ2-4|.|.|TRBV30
TGTGCCGGGAGTGCCAATGAGTGGGGGTACTTC
CAGSANEWGYF
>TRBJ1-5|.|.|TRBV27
TGTGCCAGCAGTTTTCGGCATGCGAGCAATCAGCCCCAGCATTTT
CASSFRHASNQPQHF
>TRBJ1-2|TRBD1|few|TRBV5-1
TGCGCCAGCAGCTTGGATCGGGACAGGGGGCTTGGCTACACCTTC
CASSLDRDRGLGYTF
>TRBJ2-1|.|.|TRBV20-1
TGCAGTGCTAGAGAGGGCCACGAGCAGTTCTTC
CSAREGHEQFF
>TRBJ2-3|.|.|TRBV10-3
TGTGCCATCAGTGACTTTTCGTGGCAGGACACCACAGATACGCAGTATTTT
CAISDFSWQDTTDTQYF
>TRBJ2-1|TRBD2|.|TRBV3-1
TGTGCCAGCAGCCCCTGGCTCGCGGGGGGTTCACGCGATGAGCAGTTCTTC
CASSPWLAGGSRDEQFF
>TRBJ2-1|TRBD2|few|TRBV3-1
TGTGCCAGCAGGCCTCAGGGAGGGGCGGGTGAGCAGTTCTTC
CASRPQGGAGEQFF
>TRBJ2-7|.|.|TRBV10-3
TGTGCCATCAGCTTTAGCGGCCAGTTCTACGAGCAGTACTTC
CAISFSGQFYEQYF
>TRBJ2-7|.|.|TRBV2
TGTGCCAGCAGTGTCTCAGGGGAGGGCGAGCAGTACTTC
CASSVSGEGEQYF
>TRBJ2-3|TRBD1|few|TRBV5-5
TGTGCCAGCAGCCCCCGGACAGGGGCAAGCACAGATACGCAGTATTTT
CASSPRTGASTDTQYF
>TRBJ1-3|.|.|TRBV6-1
TGTGCCAGCAGTGTGGCAGAAGGGAACACCATATATTTT
CASSVAEGNTIYF
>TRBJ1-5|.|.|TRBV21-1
TGTGCCAGCAGCAAATCCGGGACAGGGGGAAGTCAGCCCCAGCATTTT
CASSKSGTGGSQPQHF
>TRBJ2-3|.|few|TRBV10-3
TGTGCCATCAGTGAGACTAGCAACGCAGATACGCAGTATTTT
CAISETSNADTQYF
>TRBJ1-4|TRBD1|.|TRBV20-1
TGCAGTGCTAGAGATGACCACAGGGGGCTGGATGAAAAACTGTTTTTT
CSARDDHRGLDEKLFF
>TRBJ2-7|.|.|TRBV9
TGTGCCAGCAACGGGAGTGAGAGGGGCAACGAGCAGTACTTC
CASNGSERGNEQYF
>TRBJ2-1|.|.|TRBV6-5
TGTGCCAGCAGCCCCATGAGTGACAATGAGCAGTTCTTC
CASSPMSDNEQFF
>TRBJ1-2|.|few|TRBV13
TGTGCCAGCAGCTTAGGTCTGGTCGACTATGGCTACACCTTC
CASSLGLVDYGYTF
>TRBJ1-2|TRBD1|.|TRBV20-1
TGCAGTGCTACCCCCCACGACAGGGACCTCAGTAACTATGGCTACACCTTC
CSATPHDRDLSNYGYTF
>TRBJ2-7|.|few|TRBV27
TGTGCCAGCAGTTTAAAATCGGGCTACGAGCAGTACTTC
CASSLKSGYEQYF
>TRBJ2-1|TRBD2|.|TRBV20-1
TGCAGTGCTAGGGAAACTAGCGGGGGGTCCTACAATGAGCAGTTCTTC
CSARETSGGSYNEQFF
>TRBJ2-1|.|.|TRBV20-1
TGCAGTGCAAGACTAGACAATGAGCAGTTCTTC
CSARLDNEQFF
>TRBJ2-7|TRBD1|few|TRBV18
TGTGCCAGCTCACCACCGACAGGGTTTGACGACGAGCAGTACTTC
CASSPPTGFDDEQYF
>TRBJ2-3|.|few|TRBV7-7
TGTGCCAGCAGCTGGGACTTGGAAGCGACGCAGTATTTT
CASSWDLEATQYF
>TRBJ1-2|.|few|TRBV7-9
TGTGCCAGCAGCAGGGGGGGCAGTTCCTATGGCTACACCTTC
CASSRGGSSYGYTF
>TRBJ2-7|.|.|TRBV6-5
TGTGCCAGCACCCCGGACCGAAACGGGTTCGGCGAGCAGTACTTC
CASTPDRNGFGEQYF
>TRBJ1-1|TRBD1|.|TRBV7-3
TGTGCCAGCAGCCCGGGACAGGGCGTTAGCACTGAAGCTTTCTTT
CASSPGQGVSTEAFF
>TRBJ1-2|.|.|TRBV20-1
TGCAGTGCTAGAGTCGGTGGGTTAGACTATGGCTACACCTTC
CSARVGGLDYGYTF
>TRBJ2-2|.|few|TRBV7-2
TGTGCCAGCAGCCCCTTAGCGGTCACCACCGGGGAGCTGTTTTTT
CASSPLAVTTGELFF
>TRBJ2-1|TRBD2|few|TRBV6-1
TGTGCCAGCAGGCGAGGATATTGGGCTAGCGGGAGGGGCGATGAGCAGTTCTTC
CASRRGYWASGRGDEQFF
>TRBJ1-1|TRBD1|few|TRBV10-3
TGTGCCACCCTGACAGGGTCGGCTGAAGCTTTCTTT
CATLTGSAEAFF
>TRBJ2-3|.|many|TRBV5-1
TGTGCCAGCAGCCCCGACCGCACAGATACGCAGTATTTT
CASSPDRTDTQYF
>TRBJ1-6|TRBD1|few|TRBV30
TGTGCCCGCAACAGGGGGAATTCACCCCTCCACTTT
CARNRGNSPLHF
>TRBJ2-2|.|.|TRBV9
TGTGCCAGCAGCGTAGGGACGACCCCCGGGGAGCTGTTTTTT
CASSVGTTPGELFF
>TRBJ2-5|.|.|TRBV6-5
TGTGCCAGCAGTCCTCCGACGGCGGAGACCCAGTACTTC
CASSPPTAETQYF
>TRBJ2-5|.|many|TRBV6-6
TGTGCCAGCAGTTACGCGCCGGCGGCAATAGACCAGTACTTC
CASSYAPAAIDQYF
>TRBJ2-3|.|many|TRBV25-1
TGTGCCAGCAGTGATCTAGATACGCAGTATTTT
CASSDLDTQYF
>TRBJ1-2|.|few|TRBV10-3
TGTGCCATCACTAACGAAGGGGGGAGAGGCTACACCTTC
CAITNEGGRGYTF